These 4 T cell receptor beta chains were sequenced from one sample in a study of control samples from healthy donors and cancer patients. The repertoire was sequenced with immunoSEQ multiplex PCR; TCRdb's copy has only in-frame clones and lacks some. The sample has about 59,000 clones; 87% are singletons. The sample taken for sequencing was PBMCs. These receptors were obtained from a woman in her sixties or seventies with lung cancer.

The chain recombines TRBV7-8 with TRBJ2-5; unclear D gene. In germline, CDR1 is SGHVS, CDR2 FQNEAQ. With 1 base removed from V and 8 bases from J, the gap between germline ends came to 5 bases. The CDR3 length is 11 residues. The CDR3 sequence is CASSLVLTQYF. Here the CDR3 DNA reads TGTGCCAGCAGCTTAGTCCTAACCCAGTACTTC.

A few counts support this clone. The genes are TRBV3-1 (or the pseudogene TRBV3-2) and TRBJ1-6, with no clear D. Trimming took off 4 bases at V and 10 bases at J, with 14 bases between the two ends. This CDR3 contains 14 residues. CDR1 is LGHDT and CDR2 is YNNKEL in the germline V gene (reference sequence). The CDR3 DNA is TGTGCCAGCAGCCGTCAACCGGTGGAGTCACCCCTCCACTTT. This sequence encodes CASSRQPVESPLHF.

The chain combines TRBV7-5 with TRBJ2-1; TRBD2 reflects the table's D call only, with no check against the DNA. TRBV7-5 is a pseudogene segment. This CDR3 region has 17 residues. CDR3 bases: TGTGTCAGAAGCTCTGGTCGGGCTAGCCGCTCCTACAATGAGCAGTTCTTC. Protein sequence: CVRSSGRASRSYNEQFF.

The chain carries TRBV7-6 and TRBJ2-5, with TRBD2 matching over 9 bases. The germline V gene has CDR1 SGHVS and CDR2 FNYEAQ. V lost 5 bases to trimming and J lost 2 bases; unmatched junction nucleotides: 6. CDR3 size: 15 residues. CDR3 nucleotide sequence: TGTGCCAGCAGCCCGACTAGCGGAAAACAAGAGACCCAGTACTTC. It encodes CASSPTSGKQETQYF.